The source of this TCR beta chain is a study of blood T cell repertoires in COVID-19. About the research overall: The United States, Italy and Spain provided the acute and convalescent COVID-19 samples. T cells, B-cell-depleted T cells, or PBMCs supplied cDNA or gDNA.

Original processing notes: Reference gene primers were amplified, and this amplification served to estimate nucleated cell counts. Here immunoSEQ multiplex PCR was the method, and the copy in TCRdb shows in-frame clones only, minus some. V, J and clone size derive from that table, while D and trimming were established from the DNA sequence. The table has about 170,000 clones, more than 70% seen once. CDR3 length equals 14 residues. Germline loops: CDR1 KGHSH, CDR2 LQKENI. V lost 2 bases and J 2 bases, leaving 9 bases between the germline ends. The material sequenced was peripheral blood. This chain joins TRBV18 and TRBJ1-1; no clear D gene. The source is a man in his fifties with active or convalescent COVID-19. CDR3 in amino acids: CASSPWTGNTEAFF. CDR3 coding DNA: TGTGCCAGCTCACCATGGACGGGAAACACTGAAGCTTTCTTT.